The 18 T cell receptor beta chains reported below all come from one sample, sequenced in a study of blood T cell repertoires in COVID-19. Libraries were prepared by immunoSEQ multiplex PCR; TCRdb keeps only in-frame clonotypes and omits some of them. The data contain under 350,000 clones, more than 85% of them singletons. The sample was peripheral blood. The receptors were sampled from a man in his late teens or twenties with active or convalescent COVID-19.

This clone appeared many times. The chain employs TRBV4-3 and TRBJ2-7; weak D call: TRBD1 (6 bases). Trimming pared 0 bases from V and 1 base from J, leaving 13 bases between. CDR3 length: 16 amino acids. Germline CDR1 reads LGHNA; CDR2 reads YSLEER. CDR3 bases: TGCGCCAGCAGCCAAGAAGCCGGGGACACTTCCTACGAGCAGTACTTC. Protein product: CASSQEAGDTSYEQYF.

V gene TRBV6-6 combines with J gene TRBJ1-1, with a tentative D call TRBD1 (5 bases). V lost 6 bases and J lost 1, with 12 bases in between. Germline V gene lookup returns CDR1 MNHNY and CDR2 SVGAGI (reference sequence). The CDR3 length is 14 residues. The CDR3 region has the DNA TGTGCCAGCAGCCGGGGGGTTGGGAACACTGAAGCTTTCTTT. This translates into CASSRGVGNTEAFF.

V is TRBV2 and J is TRBJ2-3; 8 bases line up with TRBD1. CDR1 and CDR2 from the germline V gene are SNHLY and FYNNEI. With V trimmed by 3 bases and J by 5 bases, 4 bases remained unmatched. There are 14 residues in the CDR3. The CDR3: CASSEQGAGDTQYF. Here the CDR3 DNA reads TGTGCCAGCAGTGAGCAGGGGGCAGGAGATACGCAGTATTTT. Filled out from reference TRBV2 and TRBJ2-3, the complete variable domain reads EPEVTQTPSHQVTQMGQEVILRCVPISNHLYFYWYRQILGQKVEFLVSFYNNEISEKSEIFDDQFSVERPDGSNFTLKIRSTKLEDSAMYFCASSEQGAGDTQYFGPGTRLTVL.

CDR3 loop: CASSLGSTGANVLTF. The CDR3, as DNA: TGTGCCAGCAGCTTAGGAAGCACTGGGGCCAACGTCCTGACTTTC. The chain links TRBV11-1 to TRBJ2-6; D unclear. Trimming removed 1 base at V and 2 bases at J, with 6 bases between. This CDR3 is 15 amino acids long. CDR1 is SGHAT, CDR2 FQDESV, per germline (reference sequence).

This clone was picked up one time. The J gene is TRBJ2-3, the V gene TRBV4-1; 8 positions agree with TRBD2. V gave up 1 base and J gave up 8 bases; unmatched junction bases: 11. The germline V gene encodes CDR1 MGHRA and CDR2 YSYEKL. This CDR3 spans 16 amino acids. The chain's CDR3 is CASSQASGLAVGTQYF. The CDR3 DNA reads as TGCGCCAGCAGCCAAGCGTCTGGACTAGCTGTAGGTACGCAGTATTTT.

The V and J genes are TRBV20-1 and TRBJ1-5, with unresolved D. Germline CDR1 DFQATT, CDR2 SNEGSKA (reference sequence). Trimming cost V 5 bases and J 15 bases, with 17 bases left between them. This CDR3 has 11 residues. CDR3 coding DNA: TGCAGTGCTGTATACGGTTCAATCACGCATTTT. As protein: CSAVYGSITHF.

The chain couples TRBV24-1 to TRBJ1-1, with D hard to call. The V gene lost 9 bases and the J gene lost 6 bases, with 10 bases spanning the gap. The CDR3 is made up of 11 amino acids. Germline V gene data show CDR1 as KGHDR and CDR2 as SFDVKD. CDR3 in amino acids: CATRDRAEAFF. For the CDR3, the DNA is TGTGCCACCCGGGATCGGGCTGAAGCTTTCTTT.

This CDR3 is CASSMDSSYEQYF. The CDR3 coding sequence is TGTGCCAGCAGTATGGACAGCTCCTACGAGCAGTACTTC. The chain carries TRBV6-5 and TRBJ2-7; maybe TRBD1 (6 bases). Germline CDR1 MNHEY, CDR2 SVGAGI. CDR3 length equals 13 residues. Deletions cut 5 bases from V and 0 bases from J, with 8 bases between.

This chain uses TRBV7-9 with TRBJ2-7; D gene unclear. The V and J ends lost 5 bases and 3 bases respectively, with 11 bases between them. The germline V gene has CDR1 SEHNR and CDR2 FQNEAQ (reference sequence). The CDR3 consists of 13 residues. The CDR3 DNA reads as TGTGCCAGCAGCAACGACAACGACTACGAGCAGTACTTC. Translating it yields CASSNDNDYEQYF. Using reference TRBV7-9 and TRBJ2-7 for the parts outside the CDR3, the full variable domain is DTGVSQNPRHKITKRGQNVTFRCDPISEHNRLYWYRQTLGQGPEFLTYFQNEAQLEKSRLLSDRFSAERPKGSFSTLEIQRTEQGDSAMYLCASSNDNDYEQYFGPGTRLTVT.

This chain links TRBV6-1 with TRBJ1-5; unclear D gene. The V gene lost 3 bases and the J gene lost 3 bases, with 12 bases spanning the gap. Germline CDR1 and CDR2: MNHNS and SASEGT. This CDR3 is 15 amino acids long. In DNA form, the CDR3 reads TGTGCCAGCAGTGATGAATGGCTGATCAATCAGCCCCAGCATTTT. Translating it yields CASSDEWLINQPQHF.

V and J are TRBV28 and TRBJ1-5; 8 bases fit TRBD1. J was trimmed by 4 bases and V by 5 bases; bases with no gene match: 1. The CDR3 has 13 residues. Looked up from germline, CDR1 is MDHEN and CDR2 is SYDVKM. The CDR3: CASSQGANQPQHF. CDR3 DNA: TGTGCCAGCAGTCAGGGGGCAAATCAGCCCCAGCATTTT.

This chain connects TRBV5-4 to TRBJ1-4; a possible D gene is TRBD1 (6 bases). Germline V gene lookup returns CDR1 SGHNT and CDR2 YYREEE (reference sequence). Deletions cut 0 bases from V and 9 bases from J, with 12 bases between. This CDR3 region has 14 residues. The CDR3 DNA is TGTGCCAGCAGCTTGGAGGACAGCCCCCAAAAACTGTTTTTT. As protein: CASSLEDSPQKLFF.

The chain is built from TRBV28 and TRBJ2-7; the D gene is possibly TRBD1 (5 bases). The CDR3 is 15 residues long. CDR1 is MDHEN and CDR2 is SYDVKM in the germline V gene. V lost 6 bases to trimming and J lost 5 bases, with 20 bases between them. The CDR3 region has the DNA TGTGCCAGCAGCCATCAAGGGGTTGAGTCCCACGAGCAGTACTTC. This encodes CASSHQGVESHEQYF.

The rearrangement links TRBV2 to TRBJ2-2; a possible D gene is TRBD2 (5 bases). Trimming pared 7 bases from V and 2 bases from J, leaving 8 bases between. CDR3 size: 13 residues. Germline V gene sequence: CDR1 SNHLY, CDR2 FYNNEI. The CDR3 coding sequence is TGTGCCAGCACCTCTAGCAACACCGGGGAGCTGTTTTTT. Its translation: CASTSSNTGELFF. Full variable domain (missing parts from reference TRBV2 and TRBJ2-2): EPEVTQTPSHQVTQMGQEVILRCVPISNHLYFYWYRQILGQKVEFLVSFYNNEISEKSEIFDDQFSVERPDGSNFTLKIRSTKLEDSAMYFCASTSSNTGELFFGEGSRLTVL.

The chain recombines TRBV18 with TRBJ1-2; TRBD1 matches at 7 bases. The germline gives CDR1 KGHSH, CDR2 LQKENI. J gave up 5 bases and V 4 bases, and 4 bases lay outside the gene matches. The CDR3 runs to 13 residues. CDR3: CASSLDREYGYTF. The DNA of the CDR3 is TGTGCCAGCTCACTCGACAGGGAGTATGGCTACACCTTC.

This chain joins TRBV9 and TRBJ1-2; D is undetermined. Per germline, CDR1 SGDLS and CDR2 YYNGEE. CDR3 length: 15 amino acids. Trimming pared 4 bases from V and 5 bases from J, leaving 18 bases between. The CDR3 loop reads CASSPRQQPIYGYTF. CDR3 nucleotides: TGTGCCAGCAGCCCTCGTCAACAGCCTATTTATGGCTACACCTTC.

In its sample, this clone was seen once. The chain is built from TRBV11-2 and TRBJ1-1; D unresolved. Trimming shortened V by 3 bases and J by 0 bases, and 8 bases separated the two germline ends. CDR3 length: 14 amino acids. Germline V gene lookup returns CDR1 SGHAT and CDR2 FQNNGV. The DNA of the CDR3 is TGTGCCAGCAGCTTTGAGCAGGTGAACACTGAAGCTTTCTTT. It is translated as CASSFEQVNTEAFF.

The chain employs TRBV2 and TRBJ1-2, with a possible D match to TRBD1 (5 bases). Trimming removed 3 bases from V and 8 bases from J, with 10 bases in between. Germline V gene data show CDR1 as SNHLY and CDR2 as FYNNEI. The CDR3 totals 12 residues. CDR3 coding DNA: TGTGCCAGCAGTGATGAGCGGGGCGGCTACACCTTC. It specifies CASSDERGGYTF.